This paragraph reports one T cell receptor beta chain. CDR1 is SGHTA and CDR2 is FQGNSA in the germline V gene. The CDR3 sequence is 16 residues long. Trimming took off 7 bases at V and 2 bases at J, with 15 bases between the two ends. This record comes from a study of shared clonotypes between healthy human individuals. The table came from immunoSEQ multiplex PCR; TCRdb's copy has only in-frame clones and leaves some out. The data show millions of clones, 95% seen once. This clonotype originated in a man in his late teens or twenties in good health. Sample: naive CD4+ T cells sorted from blood. Subset reported: CD45RA+ positively selected. The chain recombines TRBV7-2 with TRBJ2-6, with a possible D match to TRBD1 (7 bases). The CDR3 spells CASTTDRTTGANVLTF. The CDR3 DNA reads TGTGCCAGCACCACGGACAGGACTACTGGGGCCAACGTCCTGACTTTC.